Below, 2 T cell receptor beta chains from the same sample are listed, as sequenced in a study of beta chain features in type 1 diabetes. Study results and caveats: A moderate, significant TCRB CDR3 shortening appeared in type 1 diabetes across four CD4+ subsets.

What was sequenced were expressed TCRB transcripts, since all of the isolated RNA had been reverse transcribed. The assay was immunoSEQ multiplex PCR, and TCRdb's table has in-frame clones only and misses some. The sample has 95,000 to 150,000 clones, 16% seen once. These receptors' antigens are unknown. Sequenced material: central memory CD4+ T cells from blood. These receptors were taken from a young man with type 1 diabetes.

This chain links TRBV28 with TRBJ2-7, with 10 bases that match TRBD1. This CDR3 contains 16 residues. Germline values: CDR1 MDHEN, CDR2 SYDVKM. Losses at the gene ends were 1 base for V and 2 bases for J; bases not matched to a gene: 5. CDR3 sequence: CASSLSSGTGAYEQYF. CDR3 bases: TGTGCCAGCAGTTTATCGAGTGGGACAGGGGCCTACGAGCAGTACTTC.

This chain joins TRBV5-1 and TRBJ2-7; D remains ambiguous. This CDR3 contains 16 residues. With 0 bases removed from V and 0 bases from J, the gap between germline ends came to 13 bases. CDR1 is SGHRS and CDR2 is YFSETQ in the germline V gene. The CDR3 is CASSLVSPASSYEQYF. The CDR3 bases are TGCGCCAGCAGCTTGGTATCCCCAGCTAGCTCCTACGAGCAGTACTTC.